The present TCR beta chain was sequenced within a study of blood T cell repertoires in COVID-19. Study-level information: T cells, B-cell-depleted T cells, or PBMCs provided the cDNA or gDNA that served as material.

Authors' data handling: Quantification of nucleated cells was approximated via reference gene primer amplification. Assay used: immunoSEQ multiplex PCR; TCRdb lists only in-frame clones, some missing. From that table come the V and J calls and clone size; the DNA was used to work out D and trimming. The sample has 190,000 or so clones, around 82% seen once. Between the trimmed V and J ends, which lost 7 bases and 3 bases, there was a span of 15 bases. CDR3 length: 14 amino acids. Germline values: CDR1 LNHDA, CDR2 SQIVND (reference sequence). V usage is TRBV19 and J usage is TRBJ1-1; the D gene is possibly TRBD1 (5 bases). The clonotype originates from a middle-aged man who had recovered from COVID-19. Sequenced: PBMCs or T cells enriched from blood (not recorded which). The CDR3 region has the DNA TGTGCCAGTACCCTCACAGGTCCCCACACTGAAGCTTTCTTT. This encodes CASTLTGPHTEAFF.